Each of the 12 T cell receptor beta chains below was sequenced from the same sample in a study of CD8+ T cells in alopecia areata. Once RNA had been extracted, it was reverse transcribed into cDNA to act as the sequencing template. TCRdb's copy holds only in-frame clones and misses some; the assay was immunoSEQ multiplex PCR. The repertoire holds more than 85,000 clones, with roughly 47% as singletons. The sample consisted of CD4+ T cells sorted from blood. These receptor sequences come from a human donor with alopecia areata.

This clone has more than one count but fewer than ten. The CDR3 coding sequence is TGTGCCAGCAGCCCTCAACGGCGGCTACCTTCGGGCAATGAGCAGTTCTTC. The encoded protein is CASSPQRRLPSGNEQFF. V gene TRBV7-9 combines with J gene TRBJ2-1; no definite D call. V was pared by 5 bases and J by 6 bases, with 23 bases between. The CDR3 extends over 17 amino acids. Germline lookup yields CDR1 SEHNR and CDR2 FQNEAQ (reference sequence).

The CDR3 DNA is TGCAGCGTATTAATATCCAATGAGCAGTTCTTC. Protein product: CSVLISNEQFF. The chain uses TRBV29-1 and TRBJ2-1; no definite D call. Germline-derived CDR1 and CDR2 are SQVTM and ANQGSEA. The V end lost 6 bases, the J end lost 6 bases, and 9 bases lay between the germline ends. The CDR3 has 11 amino acids.

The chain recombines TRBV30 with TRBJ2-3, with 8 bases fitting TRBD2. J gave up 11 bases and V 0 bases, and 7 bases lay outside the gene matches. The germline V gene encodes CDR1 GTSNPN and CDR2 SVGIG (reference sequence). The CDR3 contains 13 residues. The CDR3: CAWSVGASGLQYF. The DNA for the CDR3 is TGTGCCTGGAGTGTTGGGGCTAGCGGGTTGCAGTATTTT.

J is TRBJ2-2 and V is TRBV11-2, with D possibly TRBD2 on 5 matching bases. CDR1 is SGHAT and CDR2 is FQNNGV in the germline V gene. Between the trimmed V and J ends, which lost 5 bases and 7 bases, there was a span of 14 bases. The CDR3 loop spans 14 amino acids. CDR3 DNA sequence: TGTGCCAGCAGCCCCCAAGTCGGGGACGGGGAGCTGTTTTTT. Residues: CASSPQVGDGELFF.

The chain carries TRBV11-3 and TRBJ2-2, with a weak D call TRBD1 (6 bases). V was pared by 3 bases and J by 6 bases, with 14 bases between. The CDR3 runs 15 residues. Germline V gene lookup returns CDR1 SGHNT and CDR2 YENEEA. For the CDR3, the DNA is TGTGCCAGCAGCTTGGCCTGGGGACAAGCCGGGGAGCTGTTTTTT. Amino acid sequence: CASSLAWGQAGELFF.

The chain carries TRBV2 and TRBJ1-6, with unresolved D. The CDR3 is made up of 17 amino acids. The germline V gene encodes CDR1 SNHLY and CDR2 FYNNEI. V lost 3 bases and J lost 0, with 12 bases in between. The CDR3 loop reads CASSDLPQTSYNSPLHF. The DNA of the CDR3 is TGTGCCAGCAGTGATCTCCCCCAGACCTCCTATAATTCACCCCTCCACTTT.

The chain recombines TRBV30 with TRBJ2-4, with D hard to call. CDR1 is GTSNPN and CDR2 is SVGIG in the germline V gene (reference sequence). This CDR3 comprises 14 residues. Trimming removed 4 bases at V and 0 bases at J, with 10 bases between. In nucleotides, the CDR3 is TGTGCCTGGATATCATCTTTAGCCAAAAACATTCAGTACTTC. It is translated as CAWISSLAKNIQYF.

Here the CDR3 reads CASRQGSAGGREQYF. DNA of the CDR3: TGTGCCAGCAGACAGGGTTCAGCGGGGGGGCGCGAGCAGTACTTC. The chain employs TRBV28 and TRBJ2-7; 10 bases are shared with TRBD2. Trimming at V came to 6 bases and at J to 6 bases, leaving 11 bases not matched to a gene. The CDR3 has 15 residues. Per the germline V gene, CDR1 is MDHEN and CDR2 is SYDVKM.

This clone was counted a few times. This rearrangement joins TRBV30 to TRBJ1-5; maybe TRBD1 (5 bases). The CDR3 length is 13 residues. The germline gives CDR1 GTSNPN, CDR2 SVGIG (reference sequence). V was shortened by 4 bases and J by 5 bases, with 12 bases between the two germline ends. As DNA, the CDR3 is TGTGCCTGGACCGGGGGGAGAGATCAGCCCCAGCATTTT. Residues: CAWTGGRDQPQHF. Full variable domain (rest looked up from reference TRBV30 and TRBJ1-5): SQTIHQWPATLVQPVGSPLSLECTVEGTSNPNLYWYRQAAGRGLQLLFYSVGIGQISSEVPQNLSASRPQDRQFILSSKKLLLSDSGFYLCAWTGGRDQPQHFGDGTRLSIL.

CDR3 DNA: TGTGCCAGCAGCTCCTGGACAGGGGGTTACAATGAGCAGTTCTTC. As protein: CASSSWTGGYNEQFF. The chain has TRBV7-2 and TRBJ2-1, with 10 bases fitting TRBD1. The CDR3 runs to 15 residues. The germline CDR1 and CDR2 sequences are SGHTA and FQGNSA. J lost 4 bases, V lost 4 bases, and 4 bases had no gene match. The full variable domain, in which reference TRBV7-2 and TRBJ2-1 provide the parts outside the CDR3, is GAGVSQSPSNKVTEKGKDVELRCDPISGHTALYWYRQSLGQGLEFLIYFQGNSAPDKSGLPSDRFSAERTGGSVSTLTIQRTQQEDSAVYLCASSSWTGGYNEQFFGPGTRLTVL.

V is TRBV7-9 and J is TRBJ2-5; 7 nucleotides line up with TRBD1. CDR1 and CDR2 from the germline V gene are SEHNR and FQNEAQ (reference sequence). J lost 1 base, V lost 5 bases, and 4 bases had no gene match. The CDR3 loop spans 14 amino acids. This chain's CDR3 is CASSETGFQETQYF. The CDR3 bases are TGTGCCAGCAGCGAGACAGGGTTCCAAGAGACCCAGTACTTC.

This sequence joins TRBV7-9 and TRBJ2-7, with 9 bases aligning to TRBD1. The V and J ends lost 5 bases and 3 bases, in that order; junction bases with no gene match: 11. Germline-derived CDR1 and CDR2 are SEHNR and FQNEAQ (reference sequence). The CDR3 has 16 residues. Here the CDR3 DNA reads TGTGCCAGCAGCCATTTGGGAGGGACAGGGAGCTACGAGCAGTACTTC. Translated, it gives CASSHLGGTGSYEQYF.